The sequence of this T cell receptor (beta chain) was determined in a study of blood T cell repertoires in COVID-19. Background on the study: The United States, Italy and Spain supplied acute and convalescent COVID-19 samples. Nucleic acid was either cDNA or gDNA, and it came from T cells, B-cell-depleted T cells, or PBMCs.

In the study's own analysis: Amplified reference gene primers provided the basis for estimating nucleated cell counts. The method was immunoSEQ multiplex PCR; TCRdb's version includes in-frame clones alone and lacks a portion of them. Clone size and the V and J calls come from that table; the DNA yielded D and trimming. The sample holds some 110,000 clones, 81% seen once. In germline, CDR1 is MDHEN, CDR2 SYDVKM. This CDR3 contains 15 residues. V was pared by 4 bases and J by 10 bases, with 7 bases of the junction left unmatched. This clone was seen a handful of times. Sample: peripheral blood. The clonotype comes from an elderly man with acute or convalescent COVID-19. This rearrangement joins TRBV28 to TRBJ1-6; 10 nucleotides match TRBD1. The CDR3 DNA sequence: TGTGCCAGCAGTTCCTCCGGGACAGGGGTGTCACCCCTCCACTTT. Protein: CASSSSGTGVSPLHF.